This TCR beta chain was sequenced for a study of blood T cells in healthy people across ages. Across the study: The template switching approach captured approximately one barcoded beta molecule for every two T cells.

Together with a sample-barcoded 5' primer, a J-beta primer mix was included in a second PCR lasting roughly 7 to 11 cycles. TCRdb re-called the 5' RACE reads with MiXCR, one entry per CDR3 protein. Of 1 million to 1.2 million distinct CDR3 sequences in the sample, roughly two fifths are singletons; the top ten hold around 14%. To note about this clonotype: Its antigen remains unidentified.

The authors isolated at least 7 million PBMCs per sample. Study results and caveats: Investigators viewed diversity estimates from one million T cells as underestimates, the study reported.

Sequencing was done on a sample of blood. This receptor was obtained from a man between 18 and 29 years old in good health.

The CDR3 DNA sequence: TGCAGTGCTAGAGGGAAGATTGCGCAGTATTTT. Protein product: CSARGKIAQYF. The chain links TRBV20-1 to TRBJ2-3; D is ambiguous. The CDR3 contains 11 residues. Trimming stripped 1 base from V and 10 bases from J, with 9 bases between. Germline V lookup: CDR1 DFQATT, CDR2 SNEGSKA (reference sequence).